This T cell receptor (beta chain) stems from a study of control samples from healthy donors and cancer patients. The CDR3 is made up of 13 amino acids. Between the trimmed V and J ends, which lost 3 bases and 7 bases, there was a span of 13 bases. Germline CDR1 is WNHNN and CDR2 is SYGVQD (reference sequence). Repertoires were generated with immunoSEQ multiplex PCR, while TCRdb's copy carries only in-frame clones and drops some. The sample yields approximately 52,000 clones, roughly nine tenths seen once. The sequencing sample was made of PBMCs. The receptor was derived from a man aged 60 to 75 with head and neck cancer. The chain couples TRBV10-1 to TRBJ2-7; no firm D call. CDR3 bases: TGCGCCAGCAGTGAAAATATTCAGGAGGAGCAGTACTTC. It codes for CASSENIQEEQYF.